This TCR beta chain comes out of a study of T-cell memory formation after mild COVID-19. Across the study: Largely donor-specific sequence clusters came from a couple of donors. Study-level points and caveats: CD4+ bias marked clones expanding day 15 to 37, unlike balanced contracting clones. Pre-infection memory showed some responding clones, and this suggested that cross-reactive memory joined.

Between the trimmed V and J ends, which lost 4 bases and 0 bases, there was a span of 5 bases. Germline CDR1 SGHDT, CDR2 YYEEEE. There are 14 residues in the CDR3. Concerning this clonotype: Its antigen is unidentified.

After 5'RACE with constant-segment primers, TCR alpha and TCR beta cDNA libraries carrying sample barcodes and UMIs were obtained. TCRdb ran MiXCR on the 5' RACE reads and lists one entry per CDR3 protein. The profile shows approximately 60,000 distinct CDR3 sequences, about a tenth of them singletons. The clonotype originates from a young man who had mild COVID-19 (a few samples of this study predate the infection). Cell type and time point are not known. The V call is TRBV5-6, the J call TRBJ2-6; D gene ambiguous. Sequenced material: PBMCs or a T cell subset sorted from them (not recorded which). The CDR3 bases are TGTGCCAGCAGCGGCGGCTCTGGGGCCAACGTCCTGACTTTC. It encodes CASSGGSGANVLTF.